This T cell receptor (beta chain) was documented in a study of CD8 T cells in cerebrospinal fluid in Alzheimer's disease. Measured by frequency, this clonotype is large. Its antigen is not known. The CDR3 consists of 14 residues. CDR1 is LGHNA and CDR2 is YSLEER in the germline V gene. TCRdb reprocessed the 10x single-cell sequencing reads, with one entry per CDR3 protein and no DNA. This specimen shows over a thousand distinct CDR3 sequences; the ten leading clones hold 6.2%. Whole-study results and caveats: Alzheimer's patients were not enriched for EBV-specific clones, which were not the most expanded.

The rearrangement links TRBV4-3 to TRBJ2-1. The source of this sequence is a human donor in good health. The sample comprised cerebrospinal fluid. CDR3 in amino acids: CASSQVRLVNEQFF.